The 6 T cell receptor beta chains in this list originate from one sample, sequenced in a study of regulatory T cells in long-lasting Graves disease. CDR3-region Arm-PCR and iRepertoire HTBI primers produced the TCR beta libraries. TCRdb re-called the multiplex PCR reads with MiXCR, one entry per CDR3 protein. The sample includes about 470,000 distinct CDR3 sequences, roughly 21% of them seen just once. Time point described: persistent/refractory GD, antithyroid drugs over 5 years with positive TRAb. Researchers made the TCR library from RNA that was extracted from PBMCs. The sequenced sample was peripheral blood mononuclear cells (PBMCs), obtained when the disease was refractory, from a patient treated with antithyroid drugs. All receptors come from a female donor with Graves disease.

Notes on this clonotype: Compared with germline, one end of the junction differs, possibly owing to a read error. The CDR3, as DNA: TGTGTCAGCAGTCCCCGGGACAGCGAAGCTTTCTTT. This gives the protein CVSSPRDSEAFF. The V and J genes are TRBV6-1 and TRBJ1-1, with 7 bases identical to TRBD1. The CDR3 covers 12 residues. Germline V lookup: CDR1 MNHNS, CDR2 SASEGT.

This clonotype was detected only a few times. Here the CDR3 reads CASSSHGGGSYEQYF. As DNA, the CDR3 is TGTGCCAGCAGCTCCCACGGGGGAGGCTCCTACGAGCAGTACTTC. The rearrangement joins TRBV7-3 to TRBJ2-7; D may be TRBD2 (6 bases). V lost 4 bases to trimming and J lost 0 bases, with 13 bases between them. CDR1 is SGHTA and CDR2 is FQGTGA in the germline V gene. CDR3 length: 15 amino acids.

About this clonotype: A read error may explain this, as a much larger clone is one base away. The chain employs TRBV7-2 and TRBJ2-7; D is uncertain. This CDR3 is 16 amino acids long. The germline V gene has CDR1 SGHTA and CDR2 FQGNSA. Deletions cut 1 base from V and 2 bases from J, with 15 bases between. CDR3 nucleotide sequence: TGTGCCAGCAGCTTAGGAGAAGTCAGGCTCCCCTACGAGCAGTACTTC. This gives the protein CASSLGEVRLPYEQYF. Full variable domain (outside the CDR3, taken from reference TRBV7-2 and TRBJ2-7): GAGVSQSPSNKVTEKGKDVELRCDPISGHTALYWYRQSLGQGLEFLIYFQGNSAPDKSGLPSDRFSAERTGGSVSTLTIQRTQQEDSAVYLCASSLGEVRLPYEQYFGPGTRLTVT.

This clonotype was seen many times. The V gene is TRBV7-2, the J gene TRBJ2-5; D gene unclear. Trimming stripped 1 base from V and 4 bases from J, with 7 bases between. CDR3 length equals 13 residues. Germline values: CDR1 SGHTA, CDR2 FQGNSA. CDR3 sequence reads: CASSLVRRETQYF. CDR3 sequence (DNA): TGTGCCAGCAGCTTAGTCCGCAGAGAGACCCAGTACTTC.

Of note for this clonotype: Since no conserved phenylalanine or tryptophan closes the CDR3, a read error is the likely cause. The V call is TRBV27, the J call TRBJ2-7; 7 nucleotides agree with TRBD1. Trimming cost V 6 bases and J 0 bases; bases outside gene matches: 5. CDR1 MNHEY and CDR2 SMNVEV come from the germline V gene (reference sequence). The CDR3 spans 14 residues. The CDR3 DNA is TGTGCCAGCAGCCCGGGACAGTTCTCCTACGAGCAGTACCTC. It specifies CASSPGQFSYEQYL.

In this sample, this clonotype turned up many times. This sequence joins TRBV12-5 and TRBJ1-1, with unresolved D. There are 12 residues in the CDR3. The ends were cut back, 5 bases at V and 7 bases at J, with 11 bases in the middle. In germline, CDR1 is LGHNT, CDR2 FRNRAP. CDR3 residues: CASGRYDNEAFF. CDR3 coding DNA: TGTGCTAGTGGTCGATACGACAATGAAGCTTTCTTT.